This T cell receptor (beta chain) was recorded in a study of T cells in Graves' hyperthyroidism and ophthalmopathy. It was RNA transcripts that yielded the amplified TCR beta CDR3 regions. TCR CDR3 regions were first amplified by RT-PCR with HTBI primers. TCRdb independently ran MiXCR on the multiplex PCR reads; one entry per CDR3 protein. The sample has roughly 750,000 distinct CDR3 sequences, 15% to 20% seen once. The CDR3 totals 17 residues. Germline V CDR1 and CDR2: SGHRS, YFSETQ. J was trimmed by 3 bases and V by 4 bases; bases with no gene match: 10. The TCR originated in a man aged 18-30 years with Graves' hyperthyroidism. This chain joins TRBV5-1 and TRBJ2-3; 11 nucleotides agree with TRBD2. Source material: blood. CDR3 in amino acids: CASSSLQRLAGTDTQYF. Here the CDR3 DNA reads TGCGCCAGCAGCAGCCTCCAAAGACTAGCGGGAACAGATACGCAGTATTTT.